This TCR beta chain was captured in a study of blood T cell repertoires in COVID-19. Study in general: Both acute and convalescent COVID-19 samples were obtained from the United States, Italy and Spain. T cells, B-cell-depleted T cells, or PBMCs provided the cDNA or gDNA that served as material.

As processed by the authors: Estimation of nucleated cell counts was performed using reference gene primer amplification. The method was immunoSEQ multiplex PCR; TCRdb's version includes in-frame clones alone and lacks a portion of them. V, J and clone size are taken as reported in that table, and D and trimming were inferred from the DNA itself. The repertoire holds approximately 70,000 clones, with more than 80% as singletons. This CDR3 contains 14 residues. Trimming at V came to 5 bases and at J to 4 bases, leaving 6 bases not matched to a gene. In germline, CDR1 is SGDLS, CDR2 YYNGEE. The TCR was taken from a woman older than 75 with active or convalescent COVID-19. The sample consisted of peripheral blood. The rearrangement links TRBV9 to TRBJ2-1; TRBD1 agrees at 7 bases. Here the CDR3 reads CASSGTAQYNEQFF. The CDR3 coding sequence is TGTGCCAGCAGTGGGACAGCCCAGTACAATGAGCAGTTCTTC.